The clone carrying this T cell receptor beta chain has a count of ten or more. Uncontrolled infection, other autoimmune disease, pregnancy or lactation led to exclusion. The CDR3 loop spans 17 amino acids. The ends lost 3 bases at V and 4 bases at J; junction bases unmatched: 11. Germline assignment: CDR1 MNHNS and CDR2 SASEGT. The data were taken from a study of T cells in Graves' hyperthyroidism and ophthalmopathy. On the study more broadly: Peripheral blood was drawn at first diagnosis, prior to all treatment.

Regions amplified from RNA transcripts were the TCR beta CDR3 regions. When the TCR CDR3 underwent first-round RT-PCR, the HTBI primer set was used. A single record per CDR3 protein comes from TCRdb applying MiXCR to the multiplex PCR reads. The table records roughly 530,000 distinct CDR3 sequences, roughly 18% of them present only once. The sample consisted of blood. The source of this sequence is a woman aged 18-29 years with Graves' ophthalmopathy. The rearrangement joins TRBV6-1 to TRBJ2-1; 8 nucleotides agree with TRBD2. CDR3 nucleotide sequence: TGTGCCAGCAGTGAGGTTAGGACGGGAGGGCGGTACAATGAGCAGTTCTTC. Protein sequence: CASSEVRTGGRYNEQFF.